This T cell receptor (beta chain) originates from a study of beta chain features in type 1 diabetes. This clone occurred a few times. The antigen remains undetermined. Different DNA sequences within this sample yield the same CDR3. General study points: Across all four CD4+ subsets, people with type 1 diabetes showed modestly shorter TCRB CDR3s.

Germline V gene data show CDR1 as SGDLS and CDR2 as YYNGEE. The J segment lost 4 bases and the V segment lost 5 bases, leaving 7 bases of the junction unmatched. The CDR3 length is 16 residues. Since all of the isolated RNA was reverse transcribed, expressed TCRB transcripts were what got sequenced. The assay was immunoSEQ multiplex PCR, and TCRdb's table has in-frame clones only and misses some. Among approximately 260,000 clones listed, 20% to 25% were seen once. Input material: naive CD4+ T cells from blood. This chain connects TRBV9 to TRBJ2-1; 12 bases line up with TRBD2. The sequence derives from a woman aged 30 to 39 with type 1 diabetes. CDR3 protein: CASSTPGLAGYNEQFF. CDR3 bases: TGTGCCAGCAGTACACCGGGACTAGCGGGTTACAATGAGCAGTTCTTC.